This T cell receptor (beta chain) appears in the sequencing data of a study of blood T cell repertoires in COVID-19. In the study overall: The samples span acute and convalescent COVID-19 from the United States, Italy and Spain.

Before being deemed recovered, Cohort 3 donors had two negative PCRs, clearance, or symptom resolution. Per the original methods: Researchers report that nucleated cell counts were estimated from reference gene primer amplification. The method was immunoSEQ multiplex PCR; TCRdb's version includes in-frame clones alone and lacks a portion of them. That table supplies the V and J calls and clone size; D and trimming were determined from the DNA. This sample has 150,000 to 200,000 clones; around 82% occur once, and the top ten carry 4.5% to 7.5%. The sample consisted of PBMCs or T cells enriched from blood (not recorded which). This clonotype originated in a man aged 35 to 55 who had recovered from COVID-19.

CDR3 sequence reads: CASSLDREVEKLFF. In nucleotides, the CDR3 is TGTGCCAGCAGTCTCGACAGGGAGGTTGAAAAACTGTTTTTT. J is TRBJ1-4 and V is TRBV6-5, with TRBD1 identical over 7 bases. This CDR3 has 14 amino acids. The V gene's germline CDR1 is MNHEY and CDR2 SVGAGI. V lost 5 bases to trimming and J lost 7 bases; unmatched junction nucleotides: 7.